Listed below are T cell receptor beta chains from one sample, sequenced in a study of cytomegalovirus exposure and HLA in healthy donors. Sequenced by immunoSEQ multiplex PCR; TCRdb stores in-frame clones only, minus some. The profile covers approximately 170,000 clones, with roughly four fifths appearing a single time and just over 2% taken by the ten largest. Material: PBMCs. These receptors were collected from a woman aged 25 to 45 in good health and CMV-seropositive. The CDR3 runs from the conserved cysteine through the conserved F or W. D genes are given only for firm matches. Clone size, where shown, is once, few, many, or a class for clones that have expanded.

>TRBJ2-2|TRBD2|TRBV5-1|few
CATHSGGAAGELFF
TGCGCCACCCATAGCGGGGGGGCCGCCGGGGAGCTGTTTTTT
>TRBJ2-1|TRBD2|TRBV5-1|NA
CASSLGLAGAEGNEQFF
TGCGCCAGCAGCTTAGGACTAGCGGGGGCCGAGGGGAATGAGCAGTTCTTC
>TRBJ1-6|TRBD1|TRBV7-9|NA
CSSSLGDRGIGSPLHF
TGTTCCAGCAGCTTAGGGGACAGGGGTATTGGTTCACCCCTCCACTTT
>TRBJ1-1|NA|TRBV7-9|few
CASTREGVNTEAFF
TGTGCCAGCACCCGGGAGGGTGTGAACACTGAAGCTTTCTTT
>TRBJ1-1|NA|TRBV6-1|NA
CASIFRGTTEAFF
TGTGCCAGCATTTTCAGGGGTACCACTGAAGCTTTCTTT
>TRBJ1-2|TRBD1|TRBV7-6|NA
CASSLLARAGQGGYTF
TGTGCCAGCAGCTTACTGGCTCGGGCGGGACAGGGCGGCTACACCTTC
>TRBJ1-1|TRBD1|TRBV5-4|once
CASGQGYNTEAFF
TGTGCCAGCGGACAGGGGTACAACACTGAAGCTTTCTTT
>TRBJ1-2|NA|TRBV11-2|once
CASSLESGLPNYGYTF
TGTGCCAGCAGCTTAGAGTCAGGGCTACCTAACTATGGCTACACCTTC
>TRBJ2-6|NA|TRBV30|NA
CAWDLDGISGANVLTF
TGTGCCTGGGACCTGGACGGGATCTCTGGGGCCAACGTCCTGACTTTC
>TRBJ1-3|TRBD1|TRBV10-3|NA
CAIRGQLSGNTIYF
TGTGCCATCAGGGGACAGCTCTCTGGAAACACCATATATTTT
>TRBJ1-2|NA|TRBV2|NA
CASSVDRQVGGYTF
TGTGCCAGCAGTGTCGATAGACAGGTTGGGGGCTACACCTTC
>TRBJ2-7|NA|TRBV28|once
CASSFATDVSSYEQYF
TGTGCCAGCAGTTTTGCGACAGACGTCTCAAGCTACGAGCAGTACTTC
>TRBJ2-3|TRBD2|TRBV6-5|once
CASRSGLAGTDTQYF
TGTGCCAGCAGATCAGGACTAGCGGGCACAGATACGCAGTATTTT
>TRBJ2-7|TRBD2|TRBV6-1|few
CASGAGGGYEQYF
TGTGCTAGCGGGGCGGGGGGCGGCTACGAGCAGTACTTC
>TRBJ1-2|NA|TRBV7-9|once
CASSLLDGYTF
TGTGCCAGCAGCTTATTAGATGGCTACACCTTC
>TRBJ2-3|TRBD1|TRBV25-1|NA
CASSDPRQGVVSTQYF
TGTGCCAGCAGTGACCCTAGACAGGGGGTAGTTAGTACGCAGTATTTT
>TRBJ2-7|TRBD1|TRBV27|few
CASGRGGVEPHEQYF
TGTGCCAGCGGAAGAGGGGGCGTAGAGCCCCACGAGCAGTACTTC
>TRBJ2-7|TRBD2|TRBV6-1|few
CASSEGGGNYEQYF
TGTGCCAGCAGTGAAGGGGGGGGGAACTACGAGCAGTACTTC
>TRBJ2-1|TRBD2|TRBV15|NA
CATSRRLAGYNEQFF
TGTGCCACCAGCAGGAGGCTAGCGGGCTACAATGAGCAGTTCTTC
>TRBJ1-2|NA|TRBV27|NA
CASGFQGSNYGYTF
TGTGCCAGCGGCTTTCAGGGTAGTAACTATGGCTACACCTTC
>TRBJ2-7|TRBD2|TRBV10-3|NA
CAIRFQRETQEQYF
TGTGCCATCAGATTTCAGCGGGAGACACAAGAGCAGTACTTC
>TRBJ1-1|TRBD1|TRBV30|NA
CAWDTGVNTEAFF
TGTGCCTGGGATACAGGGGTGAACACTGAAGCTTTCTTT
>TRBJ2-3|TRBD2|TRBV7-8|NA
CASSKRLAGSTDTQYF
TGTGCCAGCAGCAAACGACTAGCGGGGAGCACAGATACGCAGTATTTT
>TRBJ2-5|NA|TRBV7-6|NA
CASSPRSTGQYQETQYF
TGTGCCAGCAGCCCAAGATCGACAGGACAGTACCAAGAGACCCAGTACTTC
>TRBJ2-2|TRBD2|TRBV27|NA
CASSSSGRVTGELFF
TGTGCCAGCAGTTCTAGCGGGAGAGTGACCGGGGAGCTGTTTTTT
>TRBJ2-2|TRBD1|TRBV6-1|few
CASPGTANTGELFF
TGTGCCAGCCCTGGGACAGCGAACACCGGGGAGCTGTTTTTT
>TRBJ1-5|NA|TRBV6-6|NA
CASSAVNSNQPQHF
TGTGCCAGCAGCGCGGTGAATAGCAATCAGCCCCAGCATTTT
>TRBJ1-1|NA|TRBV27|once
CASSPGADTEAFF
TGTGCCAGCAGTCCTGGGGCAGACACTGAAGCTTTCTTT
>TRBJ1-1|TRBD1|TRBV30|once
CAWSGDSNTEAFF
TGTGCCTGGAGTGGGGACAGTAACACTGAAGCTTTCTTT
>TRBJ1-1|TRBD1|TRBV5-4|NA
CASSPNPDRGNTEAFF
TGTGCCAGCAGCCCCAATCCTGACAGGGGGAACACTGAAGCTTTCTTT
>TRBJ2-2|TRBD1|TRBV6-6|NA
CASRRPGQGGTGELFF
TGTGCCAGCAGACGCCCGGGACAGGGGGGTACCGGGGAGCTGTTTTTT
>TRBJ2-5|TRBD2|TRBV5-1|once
CASSLGVSGGFQETQYF
TGCGCCAGCAGCTTGGGGGTTAGCGGGGGATTCCAAGAGACCCAGTACTTC
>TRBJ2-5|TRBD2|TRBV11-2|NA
CASSPTAGGPGETQYF
TGTGCCAGCAGCCCAACAGCGGGGGGGCCGGGGGAGACCCAGTACTTC
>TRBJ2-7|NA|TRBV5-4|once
CASSLAALPYEQYF
TGTGCCAGCAGCTTGGCCGCCCTACCCTACGAGCAGTACTTC
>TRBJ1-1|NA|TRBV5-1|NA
CASRPDSYTEAFF
TGCGCCAGCAGACCCGACAGTTACACTGAAGCTTTCTTT
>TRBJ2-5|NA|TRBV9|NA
CASSDPGETQYF
TGTGCCAGCAGCGACCCGGGGGAGACCCAGTACTTC
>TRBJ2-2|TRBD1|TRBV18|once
CASSPGTANTGELFF
TGTGCCAGCTCACCTGGGACAGCCAACACCGGGGAGCTGTTTTTT
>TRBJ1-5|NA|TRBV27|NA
CASRLQDNQPQHF
TGTGCCAGCAGACTCCAGGACAATCAGCCCCAGCATTTT
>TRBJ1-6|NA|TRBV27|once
CASSFLGAENNSPLHF
TGTGCCAGCAGTTTTTTGGGGGCTGAAAATAATTCACCCCTCCACTTT
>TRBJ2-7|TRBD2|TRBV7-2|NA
CASSREGGRWGDEQYF
TGTGCCAGCAGTCGTGAAGGCGGGAGGTGGGGCGACGAGCAGTACTTC
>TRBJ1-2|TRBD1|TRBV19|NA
CASSTSDRGRRNGYTF
TGTGCCAGTAGTACCTCGGACAGGGGCCGGAGAAATGGCTACACCTTC
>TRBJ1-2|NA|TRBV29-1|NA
CSVVAGDGYGYTF
TGCAGCGTTGTGGCAGGGGATGGCTATGGCTACACCTTC
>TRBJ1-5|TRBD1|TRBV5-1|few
CASPFRDRGRGRIWESNQPQHF
TGCGCCAGCCCCTTCCGGGACAGGGGGCGAGGGCGTATATGGGAAAGCAATCAGCCCCAGCATTTT
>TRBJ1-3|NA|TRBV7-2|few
CASSTEVSDSRFTIYF
TGTGCCAGCAGCACAGAGGTATCGGACAGCCGGTTCACCATATATTTT
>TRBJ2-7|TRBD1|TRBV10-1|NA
CASSDQGASSYEQYF
TGCGCCAGCAGTGATCAGGGGGCCTCCTCCTACGAGCAGTACTTC